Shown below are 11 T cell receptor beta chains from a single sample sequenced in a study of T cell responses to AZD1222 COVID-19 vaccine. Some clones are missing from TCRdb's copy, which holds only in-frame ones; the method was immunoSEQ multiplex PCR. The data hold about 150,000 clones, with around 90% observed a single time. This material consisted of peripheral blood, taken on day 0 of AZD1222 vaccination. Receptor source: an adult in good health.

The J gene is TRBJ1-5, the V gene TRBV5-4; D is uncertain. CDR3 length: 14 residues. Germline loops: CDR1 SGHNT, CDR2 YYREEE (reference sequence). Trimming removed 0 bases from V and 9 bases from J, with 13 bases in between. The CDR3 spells CASSLGTHDTPQHF. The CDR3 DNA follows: TGTGCCAGCAGCTTGGGGACCCACGATACGCCCCAGCATTTT.

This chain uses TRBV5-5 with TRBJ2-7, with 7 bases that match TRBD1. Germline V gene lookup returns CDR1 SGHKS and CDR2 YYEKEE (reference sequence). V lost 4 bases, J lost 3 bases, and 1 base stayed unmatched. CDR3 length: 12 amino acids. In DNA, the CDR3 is TGTGCCAGCAGCAGACAGGGCTACGAGCAGTACTTC. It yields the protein CASSRQGYEQYF. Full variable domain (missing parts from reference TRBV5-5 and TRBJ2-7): DAGVTQSPTHLIKTRGQQVTLRCSPISGHKSVSWYQQVLGQGPQFIFQYYEKEERGRGNFPDRFSARQFPNYSSELNVNALLLGDSALYLCASSRQGYEQYFGPGTRLTVT.

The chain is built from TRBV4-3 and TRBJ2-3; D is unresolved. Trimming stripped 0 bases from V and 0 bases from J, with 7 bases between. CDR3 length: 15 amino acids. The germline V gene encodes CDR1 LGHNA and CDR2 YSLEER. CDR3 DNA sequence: TGCGCCAGCAGCCAAGAAGGTAGAAGCACAGATACGCAGTATTTT. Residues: CASSQEGRSTDTQYF.

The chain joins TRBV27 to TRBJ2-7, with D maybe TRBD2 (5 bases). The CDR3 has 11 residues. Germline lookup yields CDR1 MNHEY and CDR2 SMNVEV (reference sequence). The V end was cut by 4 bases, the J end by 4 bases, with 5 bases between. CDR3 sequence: CASSSGYEQYF. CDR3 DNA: TGTGCCAGCAGTTCGGGGTACGAGCAGTACTTC.

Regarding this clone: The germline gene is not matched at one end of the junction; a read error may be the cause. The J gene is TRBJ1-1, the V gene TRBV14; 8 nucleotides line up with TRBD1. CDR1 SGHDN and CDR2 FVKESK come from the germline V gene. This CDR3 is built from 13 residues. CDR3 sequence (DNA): TGTGCCAGCAGCCAAGAGTGGGGCAGGGGGCCGCTCTTT. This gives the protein CASSQEWGRGPLF.

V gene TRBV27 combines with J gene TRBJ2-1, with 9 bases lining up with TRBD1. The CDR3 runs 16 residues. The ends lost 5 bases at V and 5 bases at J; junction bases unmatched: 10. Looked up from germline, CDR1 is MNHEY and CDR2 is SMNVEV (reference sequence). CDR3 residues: CASSNLQGARDNEQFF. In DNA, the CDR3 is TGTGCCAGCAGTAACCTACAGGGGGCGCGGGACAATGAGCAGTTCTTC.

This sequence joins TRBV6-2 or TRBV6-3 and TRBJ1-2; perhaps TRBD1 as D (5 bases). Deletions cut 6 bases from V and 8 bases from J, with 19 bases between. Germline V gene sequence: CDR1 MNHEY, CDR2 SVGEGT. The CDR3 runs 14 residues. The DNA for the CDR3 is TGTGCCAGCAGCAACGGACGGGGCTTAGGAGGCTACACCTTC. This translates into CASSNGRGLGGYTF.

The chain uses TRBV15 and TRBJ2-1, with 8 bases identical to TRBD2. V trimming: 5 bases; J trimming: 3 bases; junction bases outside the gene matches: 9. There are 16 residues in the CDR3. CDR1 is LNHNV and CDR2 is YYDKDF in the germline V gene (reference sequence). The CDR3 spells CATSQPTSGGYNEQFF. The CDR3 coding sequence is TGTGCCACCAGCCAGCCAACTAGCGGTGGCTACAATGAGCAGTTCTTC.

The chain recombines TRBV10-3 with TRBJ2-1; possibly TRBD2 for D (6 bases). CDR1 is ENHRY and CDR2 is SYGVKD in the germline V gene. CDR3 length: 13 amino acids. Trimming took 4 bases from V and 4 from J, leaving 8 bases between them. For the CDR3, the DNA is TGTGCCATCAGTGCGGAGGGATACAATGAGCAGTTCTTC. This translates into CAISAEGYNEQFF.

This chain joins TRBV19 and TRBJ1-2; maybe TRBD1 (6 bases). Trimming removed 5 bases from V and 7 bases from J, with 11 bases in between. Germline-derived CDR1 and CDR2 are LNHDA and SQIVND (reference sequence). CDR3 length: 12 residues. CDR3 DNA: TGTGCCAGTAGTCCGGACAGTTCTGGCTACACCTTC. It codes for CASSPDSSGYTF.

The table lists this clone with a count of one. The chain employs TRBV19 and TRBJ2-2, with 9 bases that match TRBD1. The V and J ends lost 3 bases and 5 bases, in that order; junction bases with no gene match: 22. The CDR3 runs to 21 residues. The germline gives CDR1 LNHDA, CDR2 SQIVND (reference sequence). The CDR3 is CASSIPDTGTGWRFLTGELFF. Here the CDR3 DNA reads TGTGCCAGTAGTATCCCCGATACCGGGACAGGGTGGAGGTTTTTGACCGGGGAGCTGTTTTTT.